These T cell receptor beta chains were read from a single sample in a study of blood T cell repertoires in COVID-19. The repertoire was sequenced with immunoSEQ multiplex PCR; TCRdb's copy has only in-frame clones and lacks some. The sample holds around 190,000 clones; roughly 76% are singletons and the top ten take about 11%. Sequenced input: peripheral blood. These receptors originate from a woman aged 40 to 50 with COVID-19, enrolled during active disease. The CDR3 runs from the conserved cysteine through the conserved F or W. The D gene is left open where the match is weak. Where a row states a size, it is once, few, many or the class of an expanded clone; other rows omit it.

CDR3aa: CASGQGAHSPLHF
CDR3nt: TGTGCCAGTGGACAGGGGGCCCATTCACCCCTCCACTTT
abundance: -
v_gene: TRBV19
d_gene: TRBD1
j_gene: TRBJ1-6

CDR3aa: CASSRGLPRLSGYTF
CDR3nt: TGTGCCAGCAGCCGAGGCTTACCCCGACTGAGTGGCTACACCTTC
abundance: -
v_gene: TRBV7-8
d_gene: -
j_gene: TRBJ1-2

CDR3aa: CASSSTGTPTYEKLFF
CDR3nt: TGTGCCAGCAGCTCAACCGGGACACCGACTTATGAAAAACTGTTTTTT
abundance: -
v_gene: TRBV5-4
d_gene: -
j_gene: TRBJ1-4

CDR3aa: CATSRDQGSSYEQYF
CDR3nt: TGTGCCACCAGCAGAGATCAGGGGAGCTCCTACGAGCAGTACTTC
abundance: -
v_gene: TRBV15
d_gene: -
j_gene: TRBJ2-7

CDR3aa: CASNPTGLPEAFF
CDR3nt: TGTGCCAGCAATCCTACAGGGCTCCCTGAAGCTTTCTTT
abundance: -
v_gene: TRBV2
d_gene: -
j_gene: TRBJ1-1

CDR3aa: CASSFLHSGMNTEAFF
CDR3nt: TGTGCCAGTAGTTTTTTACACAGTGGAATGAACACTGAAGCTTTCTTT
abundance: -
v_gene: TRBV19
d_gene: -
j_gene: TRBJ1-1

CDR3aa: CASSLGVAGTDTQYF
CDR3nt: TGTGCCAGCAGCTTAGGTGTGGCAGGGACAGATACGCAGTATTTT
abundance: -
v_gene: TRBV7-3
d_gene: -
j_gene: TRBJ2-3

CDR3aa: CASSQRGQGDGYTF
CDR3nt: TGTGCCAGCAGCCAAAGGGGGCAGGGGGATGGCTACACCTTC
abundance: medium-sized
v_gene: TRBV7-3
d_gene: TRBD1
j_gene: TRBJ1-2

CDR3aa: CASSYSPGDGNQPQHF
CDR3nt: TGTGCCAGCAGTTACTCTCCAGGGGACGGCAATCAGCCCCAGCATTTT
abundance: -
v_gene: TRBV6-6
d_gene: -
j_gene: TRBJ1-5

CDR3aa: CGTSEDYEQYF
CDR3nt: TGTGGGACTAGCGAAGACTACGAGCAGTACTTC
abundance: -
v_gene: TRBV10-3
d_gene: TRBD2
j_gene: TRBJ2-7

CDR3aa: CASEDQETQYF
CDR3nt: TGTGCCAGCGAGGATCAAGAGACCCAGTACTTC
abundance: -
v_gene: TRBV7-9
d_gene: -
j_gene: TRBJ2-5

CDR3aa: CASSQRLAGGPASTDTQYF
CDR3nt: TGTGCCAGCTCACAGCGGCTAGCGGGAGGGCCGGCTAGCACAGATACGCAGTATTTT
abundance: -
v_gene: TRBV18
d_gene: TRBD2
j_gene: TRBJ2-3

CDR3aa: CASSLEETQYF
CDR3nt: TGTGCCAGCAGTTTAGAAGAGACCCAGTACTTC
abundance: once
v_gene: TRBV2
d_gene: -
j_gene: TRBJ2-5

CDR3aa: CATRGAGANVLTF
CDR3nt: TGTGCCACCAGGGGAGCTGGGGCCAACGTCCTGACTTTC
abundance: -
v_gene: TRBV24-1
d_gene: -
j_gene: TRBJ2-6

CDR3aa: CATSDFGVGTDTQYF
CDR3nt: TGTGCCACCAGTGATTTCGGGGTGGGCACAGATACGCAGTATTTT
abundance: once
v_gene: TRBV24-1
d_gene: -
j_gene: TRBJ2-3

CDR3aa: CASSYGQGRAFF
CDR3nt: TGTGCCAGCAGTTATGGACAGGGGAGAGCTTTCTTT
abundance: -
v_gene: TRBV6-5
d_gene: TRBD1
j_gene: TRBJ1-1

CDR3aa: CASSFLQGGEQFF
CDR3nt: TGTGCCAGTAGTTTCCTACAAGGGGGTGAGCAGTTCTTC
abundance: -
v_gene: TRBV19
d_gene: -
j_gene: TRBJ2-1

CDR3aa: CASSLRAGANVLTF
CDR3nt: TGTGCCAGCAGCTTAAGGGCCGGGGCCAACGTCCTGACTTTC
abundance: -
v_gene: TRBV7-3
d_gene: -
j_gene: TRBJ2-6

CDR3aa: CASKDRGSNQPQHF
CDR3nt: TGTGCCAGTAAGGACAGGGGGAGCAATCAGCCCCAGCATTTT
abundance: -
v_gene: TRBV19
d_gene: TRBD1
j_gene: TRBJ1-5

CDR3aa: CASSLGGLAEGRDTQYF
CDR3nt: TGTGCCAGCAGCTTAGGGGGATTGGCCGAGGGCCGCGATACGCAGTATTTT
abundance: -
v_gene: TRBV13
d_gene: -
j_gene: TRBJ2-3

CDR3aa: CASSLDGSSYNEQFF
CDR3nt: TGCGCCAGCAGCTTGGACGGGAGCTCCTACAATGAGCAGTTCTTC
abundance: -
v_gene: TRBV5-1
d_gene: -
j_gene: TRBJ2-1

CDR3aa: CASSLSRTGGFETQYF
CDR3nt: TGTGCCAGCAGTTTATCTAGAACAGGGGGCTTTGAGACCCAGTACTTC
abundance: -
v_gene: TRBV27
d_gene: TRBD1
j_gene: TRBJ2-5

CDR3aa: CSGAISSYEQYF
CDR3nt: TGCAGCGGGGCGATTAGCTCCTACGAGCAGTACTTC
abundance: -
v_gene: TRBV29-1
d_gene: -
j_gene: TRBJ2-7

CDR3aa: CASSSGDSYNSPLHF
CDR3nt: TGTGCCAGCAGCTCGGGGGACAGCTATAATTCACCCCTCCACTTT
abundance: -
v_gene: TRBV9
d_gene: TRBD1
j_gene: TRBJ1-6

CDR3aa: CATSRGRQGMNTGELFF
CDR3nt: TGTGCCACCAGCAGAGGGAGACAGGGGATGAACACCGGGGAGCTGTTTTTT
abundance: -
v_gene: TRBV15
d_gene: TRBD1
j_gene: TRBJ2-2

CDR3aa: CASSETSGGAGTQYF
CDR3nt: TGTGCCAGCAGTGAGACTAGCGGGGGGGCCGGTACGCAGTATTTT
abundance: many
v_gene: TRBV6-4
d_gene: TRBD2
j_gene: TRBJ2-3

CDR3aa: CASSLDRANTGELFF
CDR3nt: TGTGCCAGCAGCCTGGACAGAGCGAACACCGGGGAGCTGTTTTTT
abundance: once
v_gene: TRBV5-6
d_gene: -
j_gene: TRBJ2-2

CDR3aa: CASSRQGLTGGYTF
CDR3nt: TGTGCCAGCAGTCGACAGGGTCTAACGGGCGGCTACACCTTC
abundance: -
v_gene: TRBV6-5
d_gene: TRBD1
j_gene: TRBJ1-2

CDR3aa: CASSQALSFSSYEQYF
CDR3nt: TGTGCCAGCAGCCAAGCGTTGTCCTTTAGCTCCTACGAGCAGTACTTC
abundance: -
v_gene: TRBV14
d_gene: -
j_gene: TRBJ2-7